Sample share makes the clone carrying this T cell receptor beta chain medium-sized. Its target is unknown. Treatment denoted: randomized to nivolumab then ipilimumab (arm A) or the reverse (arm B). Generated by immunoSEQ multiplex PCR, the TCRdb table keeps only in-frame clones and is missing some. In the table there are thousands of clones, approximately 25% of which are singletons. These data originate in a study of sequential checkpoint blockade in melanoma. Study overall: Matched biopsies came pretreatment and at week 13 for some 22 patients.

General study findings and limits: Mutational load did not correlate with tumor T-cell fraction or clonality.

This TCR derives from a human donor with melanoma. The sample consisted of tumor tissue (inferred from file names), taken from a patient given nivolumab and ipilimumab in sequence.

This chain's CDR3 is CASSYGAGGYEQYF. In DNA, the CDR3 is TGTGCCAGCAGTTACGGGGCAGGGGGTTACGAGCAGTACTTC. V gene TRBV6-8 combines with J gene TRBJ2-7, with TRBD1 matching 7 bases. Losses at the gene ends were 2 bases for V and 4 bases for J; bases not matched to a gene: 5. CDR1 is MNHGY and CDR2 is SAAAGT in the germline V gene. This CDR3 has 14 residues.